The T cell receptor beta chain under discussion was sequenced for a study of T-cell memory formation after mild COVID-19. Whole-study results and caveats: Detection of some responders pre-infection suggested pre-existing cross-reactive memory T cells participated. Those CD4+ clones that contracted were mainly in CM and EM (CD8+ ones in EMRA).

This clonotype turned up a few times. Antigen unknown. The CDR3 loop spans 12 amino acids. In germline, CDR1 is MGHRA, CDR2 YSYEKL. V lost 0 bases, J lost 16 bases, and 13 bases lay in between. TCRdb re-called the 5' RACE reads through MiXCR, storing one row per CDR3 protein. The sample consists of 430,000 or so distinct CDR3 sequences, about 23% of them appearing once. The receptor was derived from an adult woman who had mild COVID-19 (a few samples of this study predate the infection). Cell type and time point are not known. The sample taken for sequencing was PBMCs or a T cell subset sorted from them (not recorded which). The chain recombines TRBV4-1 with TRBJ2-1; a weak D match, TRBD1 (6 bases). The CDR3: CASSQDNRDHFF. CDR3 sequence (DNA): TGCGCCAGCAGCCAAGATAACAGGGACCATTTCTTC.